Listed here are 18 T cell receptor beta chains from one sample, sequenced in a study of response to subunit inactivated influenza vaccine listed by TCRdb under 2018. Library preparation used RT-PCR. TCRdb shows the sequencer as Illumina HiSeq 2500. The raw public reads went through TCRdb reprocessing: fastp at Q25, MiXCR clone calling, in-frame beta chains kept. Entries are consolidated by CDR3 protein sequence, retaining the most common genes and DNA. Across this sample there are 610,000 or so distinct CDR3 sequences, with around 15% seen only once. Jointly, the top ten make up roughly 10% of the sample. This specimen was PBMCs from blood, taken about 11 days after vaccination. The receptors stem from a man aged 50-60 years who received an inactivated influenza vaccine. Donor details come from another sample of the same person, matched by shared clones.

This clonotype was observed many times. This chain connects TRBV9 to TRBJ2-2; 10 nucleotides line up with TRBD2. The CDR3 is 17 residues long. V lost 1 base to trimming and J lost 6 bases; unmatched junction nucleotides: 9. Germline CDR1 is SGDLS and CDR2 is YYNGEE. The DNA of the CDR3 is TGTGCCAGCAGCGTAACAGCGGGAGGGCCTCGGGCCGGGGAGCTGTTTTTT. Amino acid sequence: CASSVTAGGPRAGELFF.

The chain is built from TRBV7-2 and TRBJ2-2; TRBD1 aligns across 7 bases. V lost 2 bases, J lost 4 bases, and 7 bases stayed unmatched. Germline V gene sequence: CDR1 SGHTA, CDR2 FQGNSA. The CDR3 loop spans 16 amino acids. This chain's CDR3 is CASSLNRGQVTGELFF. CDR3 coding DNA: TGTGCCAGCAGCTTAAACAGGGGCCAAGTCACCGGGGAGCTGTTTTTT.

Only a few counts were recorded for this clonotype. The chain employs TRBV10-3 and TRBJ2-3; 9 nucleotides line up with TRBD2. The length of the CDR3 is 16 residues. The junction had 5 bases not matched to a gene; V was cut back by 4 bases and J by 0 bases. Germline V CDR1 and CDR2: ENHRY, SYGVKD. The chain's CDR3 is CAISASGGTSTDTQYF. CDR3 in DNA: TGTGCCATCAGTGCAAGCGGGGGGACTAGCACAGATACGCAGTATTTT.

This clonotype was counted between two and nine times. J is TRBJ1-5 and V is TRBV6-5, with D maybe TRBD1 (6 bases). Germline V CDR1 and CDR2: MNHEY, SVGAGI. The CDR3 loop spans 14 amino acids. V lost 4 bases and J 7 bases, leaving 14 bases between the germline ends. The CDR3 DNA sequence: TGTGCCAGCAGTTGGACAGATCGTTCCCAGCCCCAGCATTTT. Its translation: CASSWTDRSQPQHF.

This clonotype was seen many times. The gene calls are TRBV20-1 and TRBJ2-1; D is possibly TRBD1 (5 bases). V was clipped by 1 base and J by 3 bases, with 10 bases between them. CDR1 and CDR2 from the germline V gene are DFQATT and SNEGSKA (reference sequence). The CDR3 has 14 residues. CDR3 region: CSARGGPFYNEQFF. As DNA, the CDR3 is TGCAGTGCTAGAGGGGGCCCATTCTACAATGAGCAGTTCTTC.

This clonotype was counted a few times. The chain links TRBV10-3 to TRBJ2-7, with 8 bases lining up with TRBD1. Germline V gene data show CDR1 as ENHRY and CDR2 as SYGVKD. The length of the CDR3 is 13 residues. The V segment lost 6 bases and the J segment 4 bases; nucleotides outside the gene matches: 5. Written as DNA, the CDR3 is TGTGCCATCAGAGCCGGGACAGGTTACGAGCAGTACTTC. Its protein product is CAIRAGTGYEQYF.

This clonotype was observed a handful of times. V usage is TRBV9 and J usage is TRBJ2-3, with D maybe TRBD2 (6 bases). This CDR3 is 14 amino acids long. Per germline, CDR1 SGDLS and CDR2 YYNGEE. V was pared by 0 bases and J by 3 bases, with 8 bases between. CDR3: CASSVDGGTDTQYF. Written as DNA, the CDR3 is TGTGCCAGCAGCGTAGACGGGGGTACAGATACGCAGTATTTT.

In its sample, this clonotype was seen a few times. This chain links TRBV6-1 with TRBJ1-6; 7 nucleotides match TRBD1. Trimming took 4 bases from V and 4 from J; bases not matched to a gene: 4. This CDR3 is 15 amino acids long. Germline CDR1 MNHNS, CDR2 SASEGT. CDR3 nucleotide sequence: TGTGCCAGCAGTGGGGGGGGACAGTATAATTCACCCCTCCACTTT. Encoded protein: CASSGGGQYNSPLHF.

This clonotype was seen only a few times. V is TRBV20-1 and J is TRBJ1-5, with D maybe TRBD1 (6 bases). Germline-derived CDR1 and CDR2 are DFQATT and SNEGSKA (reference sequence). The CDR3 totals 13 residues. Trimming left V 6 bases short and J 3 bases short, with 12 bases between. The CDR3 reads CSAKDSSNQPQHF. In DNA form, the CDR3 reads TGCAGTGCAAAGGACAGCTCCAATCAGCCCCAGCATTTT.

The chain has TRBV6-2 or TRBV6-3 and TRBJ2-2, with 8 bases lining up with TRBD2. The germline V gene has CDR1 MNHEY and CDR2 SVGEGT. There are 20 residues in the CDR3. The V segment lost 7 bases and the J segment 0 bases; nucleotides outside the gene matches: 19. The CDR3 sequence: CASIPAGEELFIANTGELFF. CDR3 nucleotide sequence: TGTGCCAGCATTCCAGCGGGGGAAGAACTCTTCATTGCGAACACCGGGGAGCTGTTTTTT.

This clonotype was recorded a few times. In nucleotides, the CDR3 is TGCGCCAGCAGCCAAGACAGACTGGGAACGGCTGAAGCTTTCTTT. This gives the protein CASSQDRLGTAEAFF. This chain joins TRBV4-3 and TRBJ1-1; no definite D call. Germline loops: CDR1 LGHNA, CDR2 YSLEER. The CDR3 runs to 15 residues. Deletions cut 0 bases from V and 6 bases from J, with 14 bases between.

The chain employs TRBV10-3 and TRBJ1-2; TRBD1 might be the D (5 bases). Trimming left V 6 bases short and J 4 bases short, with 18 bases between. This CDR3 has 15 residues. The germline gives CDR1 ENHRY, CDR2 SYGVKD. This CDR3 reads CAIRQDTSEVYGYTF. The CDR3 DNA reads TGTGCCATCAGACAGGACACAAGCGAAGTCTATGGCTACACCTTC.

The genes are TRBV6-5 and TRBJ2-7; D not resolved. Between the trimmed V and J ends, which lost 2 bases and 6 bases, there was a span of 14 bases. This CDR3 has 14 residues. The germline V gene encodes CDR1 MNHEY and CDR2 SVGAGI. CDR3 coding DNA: TGTGCCAGCAGTTACGGGGATCCACCGGGCGAGCAGTACTTC. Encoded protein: CASSYGDPPGEQYF.

CDR3 nucleotide sequence: TGTGCCAGCAGTTGGCTAGGGAGTGAGCAGTACTTC. The encoded protein is CASSWLGSEQYF. The chain couples TRBV11-2 to TRBJ2-7, with D perhaps TRBD2 (5 bases). Trimming pared 6 bases from V and 7 bases from J, leaving 13 bases between. Germline V gives CDR1 SGHAT, CDR2 FQNNGV. The CDR3 sequence is 12 residues long.

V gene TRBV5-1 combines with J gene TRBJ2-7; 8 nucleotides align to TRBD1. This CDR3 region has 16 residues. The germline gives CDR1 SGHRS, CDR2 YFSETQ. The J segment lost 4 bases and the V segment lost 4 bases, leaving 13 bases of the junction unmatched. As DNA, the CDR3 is TGCGCCAGCAGCGCCCCACAGGGGGGTATTACGTACGAGCAGTACTTC. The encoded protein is CASSAPQGGITYEQYF.

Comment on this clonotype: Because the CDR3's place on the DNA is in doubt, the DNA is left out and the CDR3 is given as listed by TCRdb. This CDR3 reads CASSLVGTGIRVAELYF. V usage is TRBV5-1 and J usage is TRBJ2-7; the table assigns TRBD1, which was not confirmed against the DNA. The CDR3 is 17 residues long, ends included. Germline CDR1 reads SGHRS; CDR2 reads YFSETQ.

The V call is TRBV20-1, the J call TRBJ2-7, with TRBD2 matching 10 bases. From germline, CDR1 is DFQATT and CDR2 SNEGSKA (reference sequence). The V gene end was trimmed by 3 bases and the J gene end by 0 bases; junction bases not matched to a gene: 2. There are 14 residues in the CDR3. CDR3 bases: TGCAGTGCTAGCAGGACTAGCGGCTCCTACGAGCAGTACTTC. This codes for CSASRTSGSYEQYF.

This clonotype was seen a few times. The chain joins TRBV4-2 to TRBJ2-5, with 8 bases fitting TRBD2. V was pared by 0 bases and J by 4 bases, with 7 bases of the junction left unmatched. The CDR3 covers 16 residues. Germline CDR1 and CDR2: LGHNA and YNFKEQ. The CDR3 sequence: CASSQDASGGGETQYF. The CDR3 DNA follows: TGTGCCAGCAGCCAAGATGCCAGCGGGGGAGGAGAGACCCAGTACTTC.